The T cell receptor beta chain described here comes from a study of cytomegalovirus exposure and HLA in healthy donors. Across the study: The study's early data release held about 85 million unique TCRs from HLA-typed donors.

PCR employed 60 Vbeta and 13 Jbeta primers. Clones were read by immunoSEQ multiplex PCR, and TCRdb kept only the in-frame ones, dropping some. The sample data list 100,000 to 150,000 clones. Comments on this clone: Its cognate antigen is unknown.

Study conclusions and caveats: Most likely, a cluster of highly shared sequence variants arose as a sequencing artifact.

The CDR3 contains 14 residues. Germline CDR1 SGHTA, CDR2 FQGNSA. Trimming removed 6 bases at V and 6 bases at J, with 14 bases between. The chain employs TRBV7-2 and TRBJ2-2, with D perhaps matching TRBD2 (6 bases). This TCR came from a man between 18 and 29 years old in good health and CMV-seronegative. Material for sequencing was PBMCs. CDR3 sequence (DNA): TGTGCCAGCAGTTTGCTAGCGTTGGCCGGGGAGCTGTTTTTT. Translation: CASSLLALAGELFF.